The 20 T cell receptor beta chains listed next were all sequenced from one sample in a study of CD8+CD57+ T cells in acquired aplastic anemia. Genomic DNA was employed as the template in profiling TCR beta VDJ and CDR3. TCRdb reanalysed the reads using MiXCR and keeps one entry per CDR3 protein. The table has approximately 99,000 distinct CDR3 sequences, 51% seen once. The sequenced sample consisted of sorted CD4+, CD8+, or CD8+CD57+ T cells (not recorded which) from PBMCs. The receptor source for this set is a human donor in good health, serving as a control.

The table lists this clonotype with a count of one. The chain combines TRBV2 with TRBJ2-7; no definite D call. Trimming stripped 1 base from V and 7 bases from J, with 14 bases between. CDR1 and CDR2 (germline): SNHLY, FYNNEI. CDR3 length equals 14 residues. For the CDR3, the DNA is TGTGCCAGCAGTGAAGGACGAGATTTTGGGGAGCAGTACTTC. The encoded protein is CASSEGRDFGEQYF.

This clonotype was seen many times. The chain has TRBV9 and TRBJ2-7, with D tentatively TRBD1 (6 bases). V shed 0 bases and J shed 2 bases, with 9 bases lying between them. Germline V gene sequence: CDR1 SGDLS, CDR2 YYNGEE. This CDR3 comprises 14 residues. In nucleotides, the CDR3 is TGTGCCAGCAGCGTAGACAGGGACCCCTACGAGCAGTACTTC. Translated: CASSVDRDPYEQYF.

This clonotype came up many times. The chain is built from TRBV2 and TRBJ2-5, with 9 bases lining up with TRBD2. With 1 base clipped from V and 0 bases from J, the junction kept 15 bases outside the gene matches. The CDR3 covers 20 residues. CDR1 and CDR2 (germline): SNHLY, FYNNEI. The CDR3 nucleotides are TGTGCCAGCAGTGAAGGTCGACTAGCGGATCTCAATGTCGACCAAGAGACCCAGTACTTC. It codes for CASSEGRLADLNVDQETQYF.

V gene TRBV27 combines with J gene TRBJ2-1; 9 nucleotides match TRBD1. The ends lost 8 bases at V and 8 bases at J; junction bases unmatched: 16. The CDR3 length is 16 residues. Looked up from germline, CDR1 is MNHEY and CDR2 is SMNVEV (reference sequence). The CDR3 here is CASFQTGTGMRDEQFF. The CDR3 nucleotides are TGTGCCAGCTTTCAAACCGGGACAGGGATGCGGGATGAGCAGTTCTTC.

At least ten counts were recorded for this clonotype. The chain couples TRBV30 to TRBJ2-4; no reliable D call. The germline V and J ends were trimmed by 1 base and 8 bases, with 9 bases remaining between them. The CDR3 spans 12 residues. The germline gives CDR1 GTSNPN, CDR2 SVGIG (reference sequence). DNA for the CDR3: TGTGCCTGGAGTGATGGACCCTACATTCAGTACTTC. Translation: CAWSDGPYIQYF.

The genes are TRBV7-9 and TRBJ1-2, with no clear D. The V gene's germline CDR1 is SEHNR and CDR2 FQNEAQ (reference sequence). V was pared by 6 bases and J by 2 bases, with 10 bases between. The CDR3 consists of 13 residues. This chain's CDR3 is CASSSTQNYGYTF. The CDR3 DNA reads TGTGCCAGCAGTTCAACCCAGAACTATGGCTACACCTTC.

The rearrangement uses TRBV29-1 and TRBJ2-7, with D maybe TRBD2 (5 bases). This CDR3 has 13 amino acids. Germline assignment: CDR1 SQVTM and CDR2 ANQGSEA. V was trimmed by 7 bases and J by 3 bases, leaving 16 bases between them. CDR3 nucleotides: TGCAGCGCCGAACTAGAAGGCGGCTACGAGCAGTACTTC. Translating it yields CSAELEGGYEQYF.

This clonotype has at least ten counts. The chain uses TRBV5-5 and TRBJ2-7; 7 bases agree with TRBD2. Germline lookup yields CDR1 SGHKS and CDR2 YYEKEE (reference sequence). The CDR3 length is 15 residues. Germline trimming cut 6 bases from V and 2 bases from J; bases unmatched to any gene: 11. The CDR3 spells CASTSEGGWAYEQYF. CDR3 bases: TGTGCCAGCACCTCCGAGGGAGGGTGGGCCTACGAGCAGTACTTC.

This sequence joins TRBV10-3 and TRBJ1-1, with D possibly TRBD1 on 6 matching bases. The germline V gene has CDR1 ENHRY and CDR2 SYGVKD. V was shortened by 8 bases and J by 3 bases, with 13 bases between the two germline ends. The CDR3 runs 13 residues. CDR3 nucleotide sequence: TGTGCCATCGGGGGGGGGGCCGACACTGAAGCTTTCTTT. It specifies CAIGGGADTEAFF.

This clonotype has only one observation. The junction and the germline gene differ at one end; a read error may be behind it. The rearrangement uses TRBV7-2 and TRBJ1-2, with a possible D match to TRBD1 (6 bases). Germline V gives CDR1 SGHTA, CDR2 FQGNSA. This CDR3 has 12 amino acids. CDR3 sequence reads: CACSLQGDSYTF. Written as DNA, the CDR3 is TGTGCCTGCAGCCTACAGGGAGATAGCTACACCTTC.

This chain connects TRBV25-1 to TRBJ2-3, with unresolved D. The CDR3 totals 14 residues. Germline loops: CDR1 MGHDK, CDR2 SYGVNS. Trimming cost V 7 bases and J 1 base, with 12 bases left between them. The CDR3 reads CASMGMAGTDTQYF. In nucleotides, the CDR3 is TGTGCCAGCATGGGGATGGCGGGCACAGATACGCAGTATTTT.

This clonotype was seen more than once but under ten times. The rearrangement joins TRBV18 to TRBJ2-2, with 9 bases lining up with TRBD1. The J segment lost 8 bases and the V segment lost 2 bases, leaving 6 bases of the junction unmatched. Per germline, CDR1 KGHSH and CDR2 LQKENI. The CDR3 covers 15 residues. The CDR3 DNA follows: TGTGCCAGCTCACCATCACAGGGGGCGCATGGGGAGCTGTTTTTT. Encoded protein: CASSPSQGAHGELFF.

This clonotype was counted at least ten times. The chain employs TRBV19 and TRBJ1-5; D gene ambiguous. CDR1 is LNHDA and CDR2 is SQIVND in the germline V gene (reference sequence). CDR3 length: 17 residues. V was trimmed by 1 base and J by 3 bases, leaving 16 bases between them. The CDR3 protein is CASSIASDVQLNQPQHF. The CDR3 bases are TGTGCCAGTAGTATAGCATCCGACGTGCAGCTCAATCAGCCCCAGCATTTT.

The chain has TRBV19 and TRBJ1-2; 8 bases align to TRBD1. The V gene's germline CDR1 is LNHDA and CDR2 SQIVND (reference sequence). Germline trimming cut 5 bases from V and 6 bases from J; bases unmatched to any gene: 8. CDR3 length: 14 amino acids. This chain's CDR3 is CASSLGQDGDGYTF. CDR3 nucleotide sequence: TGTGCCAGTAGTCTGGGACAGGATGGCGATGGCTACACCTTC.

There are many counts of this clonotype. This rearrangement joins TRBV27 to TRBJ1-6; D not resolved. Trimming shortened V by 2 bases and J by 9 bases, and 8 bases separated the two germline ends. Germline-derived CDR1 and CDR2 are MNHEY and SMNVEV (reference sequence). The CDR3 has 13 residues. In DNA form, the CDR3 reads TGTGCCAGCAGTTTAGACTTGTTTTCACCCCTCCACTTT. Translation gives CASSLDLFSPLHF.

Notes on this clonotype: Possible read error: a much larger clone is one base away. This is likely a read error, given that the CDR3 carries no conserved phenylalanine or tryptophan at its end. The chain links TRBV12-3 or TRBV12-4 to TRBJ2-5; 9 bases are shared with TRBD2. The CDR3 runs 19 residues. V shed 3 bases and J 4 bases; nucleotides not matched to a gene: 18. The CDR3, as DNA: TGTGCCAGCAGTTTCCGAATCGGCCCTGGCGGGGGGGGTCCAGAGACCCAGTACCTC. Translation gives CASSFRIGPGGGGPETQYL.

The rearrangement links TRBV19 to TRBJ1-1; D is undetermined. Germline V gives CDR1 LNHDA, CDR2 SQIVND (reference sequence). The CDR3 runs to 13 residues. Trimming took off 7 bases at V and 4 bases at J, with 13 bases between the two ends. The CDR3 protein is CASKSLGTTEAFF. DNA of the CDR3: TGTGCCAGTAAAAGTCTGGGAACCACTGAAGCTTTCTTT.

This clonotype has at least ten counts. CDR3 residues: CSTIGGRGMNTEAFF. The CDR3, as DNA: TGCAGTACGATCGGGGGGAGGGGGATGAACACTGAAGCTTTCTTT. V and J are TRBV20-1 and TRBJ1-1; maybe TRBD1 (6 bases). This CDR3 comprises 15 residues. Trimming left V 8 bases short and J 0 bases short, with 19 bases between. Germline-derived CDR1 and CDR2 are DFQATT and SNEGSKA (reference sequence).

This clonotype was recorded once. The chain couples TRBV20-1 to TRBJ2-7, with no clear D. Germline V lookup: CDR1 DFQATT, CDR2 SNEGSKA (reference sequence). CDR3 length: 13 amino acids. CDR3 protein: CSPSPHGDYEQYF. The CDR3 nucleotides are TGCAGCCCCAGCCCACACGGAGACTACGAGCAGTACTTC.

The CDR3 DNA reads TGTGCCAGCAGTAGGGACAGGGGAAGGCAAGAGACCCAGTACTTC. Its protein is CASSRDRGRQETQYF. The chain couples TRBV6-1 to TRBJ2-5; 10 bases align to TRBD1. V shed 5 bases and J 2 bases; nucleotides not matched to a gene: 5. The CDR3 length is 15 residues. In germline, CDR1 is MNHNS, CDR2 SASEGT.